This note documents a single T cell receptor (beta chain) sequence. Assay used: immunoSEQ multiplex PCR; TCRdb lists only in-frame clones, some missing. Among around 110,000 clones listed, roughly 91% were seen once. These data are taken from a study of control samples from healthy donors and cancer patients. V shed 2 bases and J shed 6 bases, with 11 bases lying between them. Germline CDR1 and CDR2: SQVTM and ANQGSEA. CDR3 length: 13 amino acids. This receptor was taken from a woman in her 70s in good health. This rearrangement joins TRBV29-1 to TRBJ1-5, with D possibly being TRBD1 (5 bases). The sequencing input was blood. The CDR3 reads CSVEWGEGQPQHF. In DNA, the CDR3 is TGCAGCGTTGAATGGGGGGAGGGTCAGCCCCAGCATTTT.